The 30 T cell receptor beta chains reported below all come from one sample, sequenced in a study of cytomegalovirus exposure and HLA in healthy donors (TCRdb year 2017). The library was made by the immunoSEQ multiplex PCR assay. The multiplex PCR relied on a mix of 60 forward primers for TCR Vbeta segments and 13 reverse primers for TCR Jbeta segments. This is the immuneACCESS table as TCRdb keeps it, with only in-frame sequences that have V and J called. A part of the clones is gone; compared with another copy, unresolved V genes explain less than half, and the rest is unexplained. The sample table holds around 140,000 clones, of which roughly four fifths were seen once. The top ten constitute over 0.8% of the sample. The specimen was PBMCs. Receptor source: a woman in her sixties or seventies in good health and CMV-seronegative.

The rearrangement uses TRBV7-8 and TRBJ2-1; D may be TRBD2 (7 bases). This CDR3 has 13 residues. The germline V gene has CDR1 SGHVS and CDR2 FQNEAQ. V was clipped by 0 bases and J by 12 bases, with 12 bases between them. The chain's CDR3 is CASSLAGGAGQFF. The CDR3 DNA reads as TGTGCCAGCAGCTTAGCTGGGGGGGCTGGGCAGTTCTTC. Variable domain in full (rest from reference TRBV7-8 and TRBJ2-1): GAGVSQSPRYKVAKRGQDVALRCDPISGHVSLFWYQQALGQGPEFLTYFQNEAQLDKSGLPSDRFFAERPEGSVSTLKIQRTQQEDSAVYLCASSLAGGAGQFFGPGTRLTVL.

The J gene is TRBJ1-2, the V gene TRBV29-1; TRBD1 matches 7 bases. The V gene end was trimmed by 4 bases and the J gene end by 3 bases; junction bases not matched to a gene: 5. The CDR3 sequence is 13 residues long. The germline CDR1 and CDR2 sequences are SQVTM and ANQGSEA. The CDR3 DNA follows: TGCAGCGTTGGGAAGGGGGCGGACTATGGCTACACCTTC. Protein: CSVGKGADYGYTF.

This rearrangement joins TRBV19 to TRBJ1-2; D call uncertain. Trimming cost V 4 bases and J 2 bases, with 11 bases left between them. This CDR3 region has 14 residues. Per the germline V gene, CDR1 is LNHDA and CDR2 is SQIVND (reference sequence). CDR3 bases: TGTGCCAGTAGTACCCGGCGGGAGAACTATGGCTACACCTTC. This gives the protein CASSTRRENYGYTF.

The CDR3 DNA reads TGTGCCAGCAGCTTTCAGGGCAACTACGAGCAGTACTTC. This gives the protein CASSFQGNYEQYF. The rearrangement joins TRBV7-9 to TRBJ2-7, with D tentatively TRBD1 (5 bases). Trimming shortened V by 3 bases and J by 3 bases, and 9 bases separated the two germline ends. From germline, CDR1 is SEHNR and CDR2 FQNEAQ (reference sequence). The CDR3 extends over 13 amino acids. The full variable domain, rest sourced from reference TRBV7-9 and TRBJ2-7, is DTGVSQNPRHKITKRGQNVTFRCDPISEHNRLYWYRQTLGQGPEFLTYFQNEAQLEKSRLLSDRFSAERPKGSFSTLEIQRTEQGDSAMYLCASSFQGNYEQYFGPGTRLTVT.

The rearrangement uses TRBV15 and TRBJ1-2, with D uncertain. Germline loops: CDR1 LNHNV, CDR2 YYDKDF (reference sequence). Trimming cost V 3 bases and J 5 bases, with 7 bases left between them. CDR3 size: 12 residues. The CDR3 is CATSRGEYGYTF. CDR3 bases: TGTGCCACCAGCAGGGGAGAATATGGCTACACCTTC.

A word on this clone: The same CDR3 can be traced to other DNA sequences in this sample. The chain carries TRBV28 and TRBJ2-7, with 11 nucleotides matching TRBD2. J gave up 4 bases and V 7 bases, and 6 bases lay outside the gene matches. The CDR3 sequence is 14 residues long. Germline CDR1 and CDR2: MDHEN and SYDVKM. CDR3 nucleotide sequence: TGTGCCAGCACAACTAGCGGGGGTTTATACGAGCAGTACTTC. It encodes CASTTSGGLYEQYF. Complete variable domain (other parts from reference TRBV28 and TRBJ2-7): DVKVTQSSRYLVKRTGEKVFLECVQDMDHENMFWYRQDPGLGLRLIYFSYDVKMKEKGDIPEGYSVSREKKERFSLILESASTNQTSMYLCASTTSGGLYEQYFGPGTRLTVT.

The table lists this clone with a count of one. The CDR3 loop reads CASSQRGPTVETQYF. The CDR3 coding sequence is TGCGCCAGCAGCCAGCGAGGCCCCACTGTGGAGACCCAGTACTTC. V usage is TRBV4-1 and J usage is TRBJ2-5; D call uncertain. The CDR3 spans 15 residues. Germline V gives CDR1 MGHRA, CDR2 YSYEKL. V lost 3 bases and J 5 bases, leaving 16 bases between the germline ends.

In its sample, this clone was seen a few times. The chain recombines TRBV5-1 with TRBJ2-7; tentatively, D is TRBD2 (5 bases). Germline-derived CDR1 and CDR2 are SGHRS and YFSETQ. Trimming pared 3 bases from V and 2 bases from J, leaving 12 bases between. This CDR3 is 14 amino acids long. The CDR3 region is CASSSPGNPYEQYF. CDR3 coding DNA: TGCGCCAGCAGCTCCCCGGGGAACCCCTACGAGCAGTACTTC.

The chain is built from TRBV7-9 and TRBJ1-1; possibly TRBD1 for D (5 bases). CDR1 and CDR2 (germline): SEHNR, FQNEAQ (reference sequence). The CDR3 runs to 13 residues. V gave up 3 bases and J gave up 6 bases, with 11 bases separating them. CDR3 amino acids: CASSFGQGSEAFF. DNA of the CDR3: TGTGCCAGCAGCTTTGGGCAGGGCTCTGAAGCTTTCTTT.

The chain couples TRBV5-1 to TRBJ1-4, with 10 nucleotides matching TRBD1. This CDR3 is 15 amino acids long. The V gene's germline CDR1 is SGHRS and CDR2 YFSETQ. V lost 1 base and J lost 7; bases outside the gene matches: 4. This chain's CDR3 is CASSLSGQGSEKLFF. CDR3 bases: TGCGCCAGCAGCTTGTCGGGACAGGGGAGTGAAAAACTGTTTTTT.

V and J are TRBV7-8 and TRBJ1-6, with TRBD1 matching over 7 bases. Germline V gene sequence: CDR1 SGHVS, CDR2 FQNEAQ. The V gene end was trimmed by 2 bases and the J gene end by 13 bases; junction bases not matched to a gene: 8. The CDR3 contains 14 residues. The CDR3 DNA follows: TGTGCCAGCAGCTTAACAGGGGTCCCGGAGCCCCTCCACTTT. This gives the protein CASSLTGVPEPLHF.

The rearrangement uses TRBV18 and TRBJ2-3, with D possibly matching TRBD2 (7 bases). This CDR3 has 16 amino acids. Germline-derived CDR1 and CDR2 are KGHSH and LQKENI. V lost 2 bases and J lost 1, with 13 bases in between. CDR3 sequence reads: CASSPGAGARTDTQYF. The DNA of the CDR3 is TGTGCCAGCTCACCAGGTGCGGGGGCCCGCACAGATACGCAGTATTTT.

This chain uses TRBV12-2 with TRBJ1-3; the table's D call, TRBD1, was not checked against the DNA. TRBV12-2 is a pseudogene. The CDR3 sequence is 16 residues long. The CDR3 reads CASRLAGAETGNTIYF. The CDR3 DNA is TGTGCAAGTCGCTTAGCGGGGGCCGAGACTGGAAACACCATATATTTT.

V usage is TRBV2 and J usage is TRBJ2-7; D is possibly TRBD2 (7 bases). The V gene's germline CDR1 is SNHLY and CDR2 FYNNEI. The CDR3 extends over 16 amino acids. Trimming cost V 5 bases and J 0 bases, with 17 bases left between them. The CDR3 nucleotides are TGTGCCAGCAGTCGAGGGGGGGCCGGGATCTCCTACGAGCAGTACTTC. Its protein product is CASSRGGAGISYEQYF.

This clone appeared once. The chain uses TRBV15 and TRBJ1-3; the D gene is possibly TRBD1 (5 bases). The CDR3 loop spans 15 amino acids. Per germline, CDR1 LNHNV and CDR2 YYDKDF (reference sequence). V shed 0 bases and J shed 0 bases, with 6 bases lying between them. CDR3 region: CATSRDRASGNTIYF. The CDR3 region has the DNA TGTGCCACCAGCAGAGACAGGGCCTCTGGAAACACCATATATTTT.

The CDR3 is CASSSDRWRGNTEAFF. CDR3 coding DNA: TGTGCCAGCAGCTCGGACAGGTGGAGGGGGAACACTGAAGCTTTCTTT. The J gene is TRBJ1-1, the V gene TRBV7-9, with 7 bases that match TRBD1. V lost 4 bases and J lost 1; bases outside the gene matches: 9. Germline CDR1 SEHNR, CDR2 FQNEAQ (reference sequence). CDR3 length: 16 residues.

The gene calls are TRBV4-1 and TRBJ1-5; unclear D gene. Germline lookup yields CDR1 MGHRA and CDR2 YSYEKL. The CDR3 covers 16 residues. The ends were cut back, 1 base at V and 2 bases at J, with 12 bases in the middle. Written as DNA, the CDR3 is TGCGCCAGCAGCCAAGCTGACGGGAGGGGCAATCAGCCCCAGCATTTT. Translation gives CASSQADGRGNQPQHF.

The genes are TRBV6-5 and TRBJ2-5; 16 nucleotides line up with TRBD2. CDR1 is MNHEY, CDR2 SVGAGI, per germline. CDR3 length equals 15 residues. The junction had 7 bases not matched to a gene; V was cut back by 4 bases and J by 11 bases. The CDR3 is CASSSTGLAGGLQYF. DNA of the CDR3: TGTGCCAGCAGTTCCACGGGACTAGCGGGGGGGCTTCAGTACTTC.

The V and J genes are TRBV12-5 and TRBJ1-1, with D possibly being TRBD1 (6 bases). V gave up 3 bases and J gave up 0 bases, with 11 bases separating them. The germline V gene encodes CDR1 LGHNT and CDR2 FRNRAP. CDR3 size: 15 residues. CDR3 in amino acids: CASGFYSGVNTEAFF. The CDR3 DNA reads as TGTGCTAGTGGTTTTTATTCAGGGGTGAACACTGAAGCTTTCTTT.

J is TRBJ2-7 and V is TRBV4-1; possible D gene TRBD1, 6 bases. CDR1 MGHRA and CDR2 YSYEKL come from the germline V gene. The V end lost 0 bases, the J end lost 3 bases, and 9 bases lay between the germline ends. The CDR3 loop spans 14 amino acids. CDR3 nucleotides: TGCGCCAGCAGCCAAGAAGGCAGGGGCTACGAGCAGTACTTC. Its protein is CASSQEGRGYEQYF.

In the case of this clone: In the same sample, other DNA sequences code for this CDR3. This chain uses TRBV19 with TRBJ2-7; 9 bases agree with TRBD1. This CDR3 comprises 15 residues. V lost 1 base and J lost 1; bases outside the gene matches: 2. Germline V lookup: CDR1 LNHDA, CDR2 SQIVND (reference sequence). CDR3 DNA sequence: TGTGCCAGTAGTATAGCGGGGACAGGGTCCTACGAGCAGTACTTC. It yields the protein CASSIAGTGSYEQYF.

This chain joins TRBV18 and TRBJ2-3; 9 bases align to TRBD2. The V gene's germline CDR1 is KGHSH and CDR2 LQKENI. The V segment lost 3 bases and the J segment 4 bases; nucleotides outside the gene matches: 2. The CDR3 spans 14 residues. The CDR3 here is CASSPSGGADTQYF. In DNA form, the CDR3 reads TGTGCCAGCTCACCTAGCGGGGGTGCAGATACGCAGTATTTT.

The chain carries TRBV7-8 and TRBJ2-5; perhaps TRBD1 as D (6 bases). V shed 4 bases and J shed 2 bases, with 14 bases lying between them. The CDR3 covers 15 residues. The V gene's germline CDR1 is SGHVS and CDR2 FQNEAQ. This CDR3 reads CASSSHQGIQETQYF. DNA of the CDR3: TGTGCCAGCAGCTCGCACCAGGGGATTCAAGAGACCCAGTACTTC.

The rearrangement joins TRBV28 to TRBJ2-3; maybe TRBD1 (6 bases). CDR1 and CDR2 (germline): MDHEN, SYDVKM. This CDR3 contains 15 residues. The germline V and J ends were trimmed by 4 bases and 2 bases, with 13 bases remaining between them. Written as DNA, the CDR3 is TGTGCCAGCAGTTCCCCAAGGGGGACCACAGATACGCAGTATTTT. This encodes CASSSPRGTTDTQYF.

The V call is TRBV27, the J call TRBJ2-4, with D maybe TRBD1 (8 bases). The V gene lost 6 bases and the J gene lost 4 bases, with 16 bases spanning the gap. The CDR3 is 15 residues long. Germline values: CDR1 MNHEY, CDR2 SMNVEV (reference sequence). CDR3 loop: CASRSNRGGKNIQYF. The CDR3 DNA reads as TGTGCCAGCAGGTCGAACAGGGGGGGTAAAAACATTCAGTACTTC.

The V call is TRBV18, the J call TRBJ2-1; 10 bases line up with TRBD2. With 3 bases clipped from V and 4 bases from J, the junction kept 6 bases outside the gene matches. Per germline, CDR1 KGHSH and CDR2 LQKENI. The CDR3 loop spans 16 amino acids. DNA of the CDR3: TGTGCCAGCTCACCTTCCGGGACTAGCGCATACAATGAGCAGTTCTTC. Amino acids: CASSPSGTSAYNEQFF.

The chain couples TRBV6-5 to TRBJ2-2; 7 bases are a match to TRBD1. Germline CDR1 MNHEY, CDR2 SVGAGI. This CDR3 is 15 amino acids long. V dropped 6 bases and J dropped 6; count of bases not matched to a gene: 10. For the CDR3, the DNA is TGTGCCAGCAGCCAACCACAGGGGCGGGCCGGGGAGCTGTTTTTT. Translation: CASSQPQGRAGELFF.

This clone has only a few counts. The chain combines TRBV6-5 with TRBJ1-1; 7 nucleotides match TRBD1. The J segment lost 7 bases and the V segment lost 7 bases, leaving 12 bases of the junction unmatched. CDR1 and CDR2 from the germline V gene are MNHEY and SVGAGI. The CDR3 sequence is 14 residues long. The CDR3 nucleotides read TGTGCCAGCAACCCACAGGGGCGGACGGATGAAGCTTTCTTT. This translates into CASNPQGRTDEAFF.

The chain recombines TRBV7-3 with TRBJ1-2; 7 bases are a match to TRBD1. This CDR3 has 13 residues. J gave up 7 bases and V 3 bases, and 5 bases lay outside the gene matches. Germline assignment: CDR1 SGHTA and CDR2 FQGTGA. This CDR3 is CASSFITGVGYTF. In DNA form, the CDR3 reads TGTGCCAGCAGCTTCATTACAGGGGTTGGCTACACCTTC.

In this sample, this clone turned up once. The chain joins TRBV6-6 to TRBJ1-2; TRBD1 aligns across 8 bases. Germline values: CDR1 MNHNY, CDR2 SVGAGI (reference sequence). The J segment lost 8 bases and the V segment lost 8 bases, leaving 19 bases of the junction unmatched. The CDR3 contains 16 residues. The CDR3 loop reads CASSTRIRQGAHGYTF. The CDR3 DNA follows: TGTGCCAGCTCCACCCGGATACGTCAGGGGGCGCACGGCTACACCTTC.